These 18 T cell receptor beta chains were sequenced from one sample in a study of regulatory T cells in long-lasting Graves disease. Arm-PCR of CDR3 regions and iRepertoire HTBI primers were used to build TCR beta libraries. Each CDR3 protein is one row after TCRdb ran MiXCR on the multiplex PCR reads. Of 600,000 to 850,000 distinct CDR3 sequences in the sample, roughly 30% were seen once. Stated time point: persistent/refractory GD, antithyroid drugs over 5 years with positive TRAb. The TCR library was prepared using RNA isolated from PBMCs. The source material was peripheral blood mononuclear cells (PBMCs), sampled when the disease was refractory, from a patient treated with antithyroid drugs. These receptors were collected from a female donor with Graves disease.

This chain joins TRBV12-3 or TRBV12-4 and TRBJ2-7, with no clear D. V shed 6 bases and J shed 7 bases, with 16 bases lying between them. CDR3 size: 13 residues. CDR3 protein: CASSPALPTEQYF. For the CDR3, the DNA is TGTGCCAGCAGCCCAGCGCTCCCTACGGAGCAGTACTTC.

This clonotype was seen a handful of times. This chain joins TRBV29-1 and TRBJ2-7, with 7 bases that match TRBD2. Germline CDR1 reads SQVTM; CDR2 reads ANQGSEA. Germline trimming cut 1 base from V and 3 bases from J; bases unmatched to any gene: 9. The CDR3 spans 15 residues. The CDR3 region is CSVEGVAGNIYEQYF. In DNA form, the CDR3 reads TGCAGCGTTGAAGGGGTAGCGGGTAACATCTACGAGCAGTACTTC.

This clonotype was seen repeatedly, ten times or more. The chain combines TRBV29-1 with TRBJ1-1; 7 bases align to TRBD1. CDR1 is SQVTM, CDR2 ANQGSEA, per germline. The CDR3 consists of 12 residues. With 7 bases clipped from V and 4 bases from J, the junction kept 6 bases outside the gene matches. The CDR3 reads CSDRGVGTEAFF. The CDR3 DNA is TGCAGCGACAGGGGTGTGGGCACTGAAGCTTTCTTT.

This clonotype was found many times. CDR3 DNA sequence: TGTGCCATCAGTGAGTCGACAGGGCAGAACACTGAAGCTTTCTTT. The encoded protein is CAISESTGQNTEAFF. The rearrangement uses TRBV10-3 and TRBJ1-1; TRBD1 agrees at 7 bases. CDR1 is ENHRY, CDR2 SYGVKD, per germline. The CDR3 sequence is 15 residues long. V trimming: 0 bases; J trimming: 1 base; junction bases outside the gene matches: 2.

This clonotype came up many times. J is TRBJ1-1 and V is TRBV12-3 or TRBV12-4, with D maybe TRBD1 (5 bases). This CDR3 spans 12 amino acids. V lost 6 bases and J 1 base, leaving 6 bases between the germline ends. Here the CDR3 DNA reads TGTGCCAGCAGCAGGGCGAACACTGAAGCTTTCTTT. Translation: CASSRANTEAFF.

This rearrangement joins TRBV5-1 to TRBJ2-5, with no clear D. CDR3 size: 13 residues. Germline loops: CDR1 SGHRS, CDR2 YFSETQ. V lost 6 bases to trimming and J lost 3 bases, with 12 bases between them. CDR3 amino acids: CASTPGWEETQYF. Here the CDR3 DNA reads TGCGCCAGCACCCCCGGGTGGGAAGAGACCCAGTACTTC.

This clonotype was counted between two and nine times. The genes are TRBV5-1 and TRBJ1-1, with a possible D match to TRBD1 (5 bases). Germline CDR1 reads SGHRS; CDR2 reads YFSETQ. CDR3 length: 16 amino acids. The V and J ends lost 0 bases and 2 bases respectively, with 14 bases between them. This chain's CDR3 is CASSLEPLGANTEAFF. In DNA, the CDR3 is TGCGCCAGCAGCTTGGAGCCCCTAGGGGCCAACACTGAAGCTTTCTTT.

This chain uses TRBV30 with TRBJ1-5, with 7 bases aligning to TRBD1. V shed 3 bases, J shed 5 bases, and the junction held 7 bases outside the gene matches. The CDR3 runs 14 residues. The germline CDR1 and CDR2 sequences are GTSNPN and SVGIG (reference sequence). The DNA of the CDR3 is TGTGCCTGGAGAAAAACAGGGGCGGATCAGCCCCAGCATTTT. Protein product: CAWRKTGADQPQHF.

This clonotype was seen at least ten times. The chain recombines TRBV6-5 with TRBJ1-1; no reliable D call. Germline V lookup: CDR1 MNHEY, CDR2 SVGAGI. V was cut by 2 bases and J by 6 bases, with 10 bases left in between. The CDR3 sequence is 13 residues long. The CDR3 loop reads CASSYHRAAEAFF. The CDR3 DNA follows: TGTGCCAGCAGTTACCATCGTGCAGCTGAAGCTTTCTTT.

V and J are TRBV12-3 or TRBV12-4 and TRBJ1-5; unclear D gene. The V end was cut by 5 bases, the J end by 2 bases, with 10 bases between. CDR3 length equals 14 residues. In nucleotides, the CDR3 is TGTGCCAGCAGTAAGCGGAATGGCAATCAGCCCCAGCATTTT. Protein: CASSKRNGNQPQHF.

This clonotype turned up a few times. J is TRBJ2-7 and V is TRBV6-2 or TRBV6-3, with D uncertain. The germline V gene encodes CDR1 MNHEY and CDR2 SVGEGT. The length of the CDR3 is 13 residues. V dropped 11 bases and J dropped 5 bases, with 19 bases sitting between them. CDR3 in DNA: TGTGCCTGCACCGGGTCCACGAGACACGAGCAGTACTTC. Translated, it gives CACTGSTRHEQYF.

This chain joins TRBV29-1 and TRBJ1-1, with TRBD1 matching 7 bases. Germline loops: CDR1 SQVTM, CDR2 ANQGSEA. J lost 0 bases, V lost 7 bases, and 5 bases had no gene match. This CDR3 comprises 13 residues. The chain's CDR3 is CSGGQVMNTEAFF. The CDR3 nucleotides read TGCAGCGGTGGACAGGTCATGAACACTGAAGCTTTCTTT.

This clonotype was observed many times. The gene calls are TRBV28 and TRBJ1-2; the match to TRBD1 covers 8 bases. The germline V gene has CDR1 MDHEN and CDR2 SYDVKM. CDR3 size: 15 residues. J gave up 8 bases and V 5 bases, and 13 bases lay outside the gene matches. CDR3 residues: CASSPRVGRGLGYTF. The CDR3 nucleotides read TGTGCCAGCAGTCCCCGGGTCGGCAGGGGGCTCGGCTACACCTTC.

In regard to this clonotype: This may arise from a read error, as a much more abundant clone is one base away. The rearrangement links TRBV28 to TRBJ1-1, with 8 bases that match TRBD1. The CDR3 totals 15 residues. CDR1 and CDR2 from the germline V gene are MDHEN and SYDVKM. With V trimmed by 7 bases and J by 5 bases, 12 bases remained unmatched. The CDR3 DNA reads as TGTGCCAGCAATCTCAGACAGGGGTGGCGGACTGAAGCTTTCTTT. Its protein product is CASNLRQGWRTEAFF.

This clonotype came up many times. The chain couples TRBV28 to TRBJ1-1; D is ambiguous. The V gene lost 8 bases and the J gene lost 0 bases, with 16 bases spanning the gap. This CDR3 has 15 amino acids. Looked up from germline, CDR1 is MDHEN and CDR2 is SYDVKM. The CDR3 loop reads CASRTAPGMNTEAFF. The CDR3 coding sequence is TGTGCCAGCCGAACGGCACCGGGAATGAACACTGAAGCTTTCTTT.

This clonotype was seen a handful of times. The rearrangement uses TRBV15 and TRBJ1-1; D is unresolved. The CDR3 contains 13 residues. V gave up 0 bases and J gave up 4 bases, with 6 bases separating them. CDR1 and CDR2 (germline): LNHNV, YYDKDF (reference sequence). This CDR3 is CATSRDPRTEAFF. CDR3 bases: TGTGCCACCAGCAGAGATCCGCGCACTGAAGCTTTCTTT. Full variable domain (outside the CDR3, taken from reference TRBV15 and TRBJ1-1): DAMVIQNPRYQVTQFGKPVTLSCSQTLNHNVMYWYQQKSSQAPKLLFHYYDKDFNNEADTPDNFQSRRPNTSFCFLDIRSPGLGDTAMYLCATSRDPRTEAFFGQGTRLTVV.

The chain uses TRBV27 and TRBJ2-7, with 7 bases fitting TRBD1. The ends lost 4 bases at V and 3 bases at J; junction bases unmatched: 9. The CDR3 length is 15 residues. Germline V gene sequence: CDR1 MNHEY, CDR2 SMNVEV (reference sequence). The CDR3 bases are TGTGCCAGCAGTTCCAAAACAGGGGTTCGCTACGAGCAGTACTTC. This encodes CASSSKTGVRYEQYF.

The chain has TRBV11-2 and TRBJ1-1, with a possible D match to TRBD1 (6 bases). The CDR3 extends over 19 amino acids. V dropped 1 base and J dropped 0 bases, with 21 bases sitting between them. The germline CDR1 and CDR2 sequences are SGHAT and FQNNGV. CDR3 nucleotide sequence: TGTGCCAGCAGCTTAGTTCTCGAGCGGGGGGCCTACTTGAACACTGAAGCTTTCTTT. Protein sequence: CASSLVLERGAYLNTEAFF.